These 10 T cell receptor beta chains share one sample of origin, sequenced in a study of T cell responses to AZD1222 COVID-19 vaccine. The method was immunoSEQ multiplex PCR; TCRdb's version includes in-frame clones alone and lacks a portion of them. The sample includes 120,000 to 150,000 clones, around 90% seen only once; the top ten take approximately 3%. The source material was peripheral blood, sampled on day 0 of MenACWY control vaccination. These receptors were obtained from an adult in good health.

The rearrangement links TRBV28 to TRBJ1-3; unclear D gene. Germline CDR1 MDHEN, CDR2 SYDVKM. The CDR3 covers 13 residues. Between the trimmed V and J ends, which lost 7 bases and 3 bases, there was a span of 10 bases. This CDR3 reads CASTRALGNTIYF. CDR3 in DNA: TGTGCCAGCACGAGGGCTCTTGGAAACACCATATATTTT.

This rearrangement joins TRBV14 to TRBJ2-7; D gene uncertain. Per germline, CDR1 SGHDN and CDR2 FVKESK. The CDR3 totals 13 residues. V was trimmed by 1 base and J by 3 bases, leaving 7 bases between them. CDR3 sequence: CASSQVHGYEQYF. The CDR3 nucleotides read TGTGCCAGCAGCCAAGTCCACGGCTACGAGCAGTACTTC.

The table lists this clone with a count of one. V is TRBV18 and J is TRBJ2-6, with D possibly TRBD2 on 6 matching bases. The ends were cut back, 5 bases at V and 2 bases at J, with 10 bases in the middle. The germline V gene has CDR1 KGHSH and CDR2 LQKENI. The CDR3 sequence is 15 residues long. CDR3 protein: CASSTGEPGANVLTF. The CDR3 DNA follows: TGTGCCAGCTCAACGGGGGAACCTGGGGCCAACGTCCTGACTTTC. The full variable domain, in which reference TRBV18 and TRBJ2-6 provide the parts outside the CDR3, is NAGVMQNPRHLVRRRGQEARLRCSPMKGHSHVYWYRQLPEEGLKFMVYLQKENIIDESGMPKERFSAEFPKEGPSILRIQQVVRGDSAAYFCASSTGEPGANVLTFGAGSRLTVL.

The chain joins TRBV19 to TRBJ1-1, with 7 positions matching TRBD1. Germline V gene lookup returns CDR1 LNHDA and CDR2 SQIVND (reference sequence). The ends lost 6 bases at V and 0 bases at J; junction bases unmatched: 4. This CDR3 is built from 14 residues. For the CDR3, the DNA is TGTGCCAGTAGGCCGGGACAGTTGAACACTGAAGCTTTCTTT. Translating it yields CASRPGQLNTEAFF.

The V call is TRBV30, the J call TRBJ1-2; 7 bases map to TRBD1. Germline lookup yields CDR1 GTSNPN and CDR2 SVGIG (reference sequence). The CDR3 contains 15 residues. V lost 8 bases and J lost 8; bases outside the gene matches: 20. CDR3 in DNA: TGTGCCCGGGCCCTAAACCGACAGGGAGTGAGCGGCTACACCTTC. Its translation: CARALNRQGVSGYTF.

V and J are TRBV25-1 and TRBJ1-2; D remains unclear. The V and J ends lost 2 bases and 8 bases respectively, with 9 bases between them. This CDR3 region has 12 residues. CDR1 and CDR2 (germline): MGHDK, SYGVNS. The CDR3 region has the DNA TGTGCCAGCAGTGAAATCGGGTTGGGCTACACCTTC. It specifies CASSEIGLGYTF.

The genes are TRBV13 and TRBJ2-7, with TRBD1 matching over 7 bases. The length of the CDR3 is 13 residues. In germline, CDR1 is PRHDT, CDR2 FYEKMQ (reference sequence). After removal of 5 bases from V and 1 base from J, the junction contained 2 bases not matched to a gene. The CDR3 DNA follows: TGTGCCAGCAGCAAGACAGGGTCCTACGAGCAGTACTTC. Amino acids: CASSKTGSYEQYF.

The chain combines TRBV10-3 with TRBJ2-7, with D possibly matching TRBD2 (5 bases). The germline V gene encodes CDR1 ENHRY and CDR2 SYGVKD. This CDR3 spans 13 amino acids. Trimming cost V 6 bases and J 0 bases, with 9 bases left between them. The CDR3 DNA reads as TGTGCCATCAGCTCCGGGGACTCCTACGAGCAGTACTTC. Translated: CAISSGDSYEQYF.

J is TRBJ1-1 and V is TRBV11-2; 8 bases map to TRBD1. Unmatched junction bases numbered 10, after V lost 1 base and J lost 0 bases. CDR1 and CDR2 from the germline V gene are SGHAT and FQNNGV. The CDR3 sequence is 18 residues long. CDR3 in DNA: TGTGCCAGCAGCTTAGTCAAGTTACGGACAGGGCTGAACACTGAAGCTTTCTTT. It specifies CASSLVKLRTGLNTEAFF.

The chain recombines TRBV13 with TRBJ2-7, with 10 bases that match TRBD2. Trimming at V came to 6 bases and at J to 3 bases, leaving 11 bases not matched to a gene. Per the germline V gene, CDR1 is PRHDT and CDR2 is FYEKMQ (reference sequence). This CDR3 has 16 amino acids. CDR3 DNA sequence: TGTGCCAGCAGTCTGGTGGCTAGCGGGGGAGGCTACGAGCAGTACTTC. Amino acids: CASSLVASGGGYEQYF.